Listed below are T cell receptor beta chains from one sample, sequenced in a study of cytomegalovirus exposure and HLA in healthy donors. Sequencing used immunoSEQ multiplex PCR; TCRdb keeps in-frame clones, though not all of them. The top ten clones hold 1.8% of a sample with 140,000 to 150,000 clones, around a tenth of them seen once. The material sequenced was PBMCs. These receptors were obtained from a male donor in good health and CMV-seronegative. CDR3s include the opening cysteine and the closing phenylalanine or tryptophan. The order of the fields is clone size, J gene, D gene, V gene, CDR3 protein, CDR3 DNA. D genes are given only for firm matches. Expanded clones are given a class, and other clones once, few, many or no size at all.

- | TRBJ1-6 | - | TRBV9 | CASSVEGGGSPLHF | TGTGCCAGCAGCGTAGAAGGGGGGGGATCACCCCTCCACTTT
few | TRBJ2-2 | - | TRBV5-6 | CASRTTGAGELFF | TGTGCCAGCAGGACCACGGGGGCCGGGGAGCTGTTTTTT
- | TRBJ1-1 | - | TRBV30 | CACYRDTEAFF | TGTGCCTGCTACAGGGACACTGAAGCTTTCTTT
- | TRBJ2-7 | - | TRBV28 | CASSPRTNIKQYF | TGTGCCAGCAGTCCCCGGACTAATATCAAGCAGTACTTC
- | TRBJ2-1 | TRBD2 | TRBV18 | CASSRGGRPQEQFF | TGTGCCAGCTCCCGGGGCGGGAGGCCACAAGAGCAGTTCTTC
few | TRBJ2-1 | - | TRBV19 | CASSGGVSSYNEQFF | TGTGCCAGTAGTGGAGGGGTGAGCTCCTACAATGAGCAGTTCTTC
- | TRBJ2-7 | - | TRBV7-9 | CASSLAVGAASQQHF | TGTGCCAGCAGCTTAGCGGTTGGAGCGGCTAGCCAGCAGCACTTC
- | TRBJ1-2 | - | TRBV4-2 | CASSQTRTANYGYTF | TGTGCCAGCAGCCAAACTAGGACAGCTAACTATGGCTACACCTTC
few | TRBJ2-7 | TRBD2 | TRBV7-8 | CASSLSSGRAGEQYF | TGTGCCAGCAGCTTATCTAGCGGGAGGGCCGGCGAGCAGTACTTC
few | TRBJ1-2 | TRBD1 | TRBV5-4 | CASRPGTGAYGYTF | TGTGCCAGCAGACCCGGGACAGGGGCTTATGGCTACACCTTC
- | TRBJ2-7 | TRBD1 | TRBV7-2 | CASSLRDSNSYEQYF | TGTGCCAGCAGCCTCCGGGACAGCAACTCCTACGAGCAGTACTTC
- | TRBJ1-2 | - | TRBV6-5 | CASSLRGYGYTF | TGTGCCAGCAGTTTAAGGGGGTATGGCTACACCTTC
few | TRBJ2-6 | - | TRBV4-3 | CASSQDTSSGANVLTF | TGCGCCAGCAGCCAAGATACTAGCTCTGGGGCCAACGTCCTGACTTTC
- | TRBJ1-1 | - | TRBV10-3 | CAISGPGNTEAFF | TGTGCCATCAGTGGACCGGGGAACACTGAAGCTTTCTTT
- | TRBJ2-3 | - | TRBV5-1 | CASSSGRDYIGTDTQYF | TGCGCCAGCAGCTCAGGCCGAGATTATATTGGCACAGATACGCAGTATTTT
once | TRBJ1-1 | - | TRBV28 | CASSFASRRGEAFF | TGTGCCAGCAGTTTCGCCTCTCGAAGGGGTGAAGCTTTCTTT
few | TRBJ1-1 | - | TRBV5-1 | CASSDMAEAFF | TGCGCCAGCAGCGACATGGCTGAAGCTTTCTTT
few | TRBJ2-1 | - | TRBV28 | CASRPGGTYNEQFF | TGTGCCAGCAGACCCGGGGGGACATACAATGAGCAGTTCTTC
- | TRBJ2-1 | - | TRBV7-9 | CASSGGRYTYNEQFF | TGTGCCAGCAGCGGGGGCAGATACACCTACAATGAGCAGTTCTTC
- | TRBJ1-4 | - | TRBV5-6 | CASSYPSGNEKLFF | TGTGCCAGCAGCTACCCGAGTGGTAATGAAAAACTGTTTTTT
- | TRBJ2-1 | TRBD1 | TRBV4-3 | CASSPTGGSHNEQFF | TGCGCCAGCAGCCCCACAGGGGGATCCCACAATGAGCAGTTCTTC
few | TRBJ2-7 | - | TRBV30 | CAYSAGEQYF | TGTGCCTACTCGGCAGGTGAGCAGTACTTC
few | TRBJ1-2 | - | TRBV7-9 | CASSLILHGRNYGYTF | TGTGCCAGCAGCTTAATCCTTCACGGCAGGAACTATGGCTACACCTTC
- | TRBJ2-2 | TRBD1 | TRBV6-1 | CASRRQGNGELFF | TGTGCCAGCAGACGACAGGGTAACGGGGAGCTGTTTTTT
- | TRBJ2-1 | TRBD2 | TRBV7-9 | CASSQWEGSYNEQFF | TGTGCCAGCAGCCAATGGGAGGGGTCCTACAATGAGCAGTTCTTC
few | TRBJ1-2 | - | TRBV19 | CASKRSRGDYGYTF | TGTGCCAGTAAGAGATCCCGCGGGGACTATGGCTACACCTTC
few | TRBJ2-3 | TRBD2 | TRBV4-1 | CASSPSAGALLRSGRTDTQYF | TGCGCCAGCAGCCCCTCGGCAGGGGCCCTCTTGAGGAGCGGGAGGACAGATACGCAGTATTTT
few | TRBJ1-1 | - | TRBV19 | CATSWATEAFF | TGTGCCACCTCATGGGCCACTGAAGCTTTCTTT
few | TRBJ2-1 | TRBD2 | TRBV7-6 | CASRPLAGVINEQFF | TGTGCCAGCAGACCTCTAGCGGGAGTTATCAATGAGCAGTTCTTC
few | TRBJ1-2 | TRBD1 | TRBV15 | CATSRPDRVYGYTF | TGTGCCACCAGCAGACCCGACAGGGTGTATGGCTACACCTTC
few | TRBJ2-3 | TRBD2 | TRBV12-5 | CASGFSGGADTQYF | TGTGCTAGTGGTTTCAGCGGGGGGGCAGATACGCAGTATTTT
few | TRBJ2-7 | TRBD1 | TRBV5-1 | CASSSTGNPYEQYF | TGCGCCAGCAGCTCGACAGGGAACCCCTACGAGCAGTACTTC
few | TRBJ2-7 | TRBD1 | TRBV10-3 | CAIRQDRSGEQYF | TGTGCCATCCGACAGGACAGGAGCGGCGAGCAGTACTTC
few | TRBJ1-1 | TRBD1 | TRBV7-8 | CASSLGVTGGVRTEAFF | TGTGCCAGCAGCTTAGGAGTGACAGGGGGGGTTCGAACTGAAGCTTTCTTT
few | TRBJ1-3 | - | TRBV4-2 | CASSPSGGSGNTIYF | TGTGCCAGCAGCCCCTCGGGGGGCTCTGGAAACACCATATATTTT
- | TRBJ1-5 | - | TRBV9 | CASSVDGDSNQPQHF | TGTGCCAGCAGCGTAGACGGAGATAGCAATCAGCCCCAGCATTTT
- | TRBJ2-1 | - | TRBV28 | CASSAQAGRRSYNEQFF | TGTGCCAGCAGTGCCCAGGCAGGCAGGCGCTCCTACAATGAGCAGTTCTTC
few | TRBJ1-4 | - | TRBV6-5 | CASRRDVATNEKLFF | TGTGCCAGCAGGCGGGACGTGGCAACTAATGAAAAACTGTTTTTT
few | TRBJ1-2 | TRBD1 | TRBV2 | CASSYTGGFNYGYTF | TGTGCCAGCAGTTATACAGGGGGCTTTAACTATGGCTACACCTTC
few | TRBJ2-1 | TRBD2 | TRBV9 | CASSVGSPSGRRLLEQFF | TGTGCCAGCAGCGTAGGCTCCCCTAGCGGGAGAAGACTTTTGGAGCAGTTCTTC
few | TRBJ1-3 | - | TRBV10-3 | CAISPLATGGNTIYF | TGTGCCATCAGTCCACTAGCGACGGGAGGAAACACCATATATTTT
few | TRBJ1-1 | TRBD1 | TRBV19 | CASSLGTGVNTEAFF | TGTGCCAGTAGTCTTGGGACAGGGGTAAACACTGAAGCTTTCTTT
- | TRBJ1-2 | - | TRBV21-1 | CASSNRGGAGNYGYTF | TGTGCCAGCAGCAATAGGGGGGGGGCGGGAAACTATGGCTACACCTTC
- | TRBJ2-7 | - | TRBV27 | CASSSQPTGREQYF | TGTGCCAGCAGTTCACAACCGACGGGGAGGGAGCAGTACTTC
- | TRBJ2-5 | TRBD1 | TRBV28 | CASSLSQGEQETQYF | TGTGCCAGCAGTTTATCGCAGGGGGAACAAGAGACCCAGTACTTC
few | TRBJ2-7 | - | TRBV10-3 | CAITSGKTYEQYF | TGTGCCATCACATCAGGGAAAACCTACGAGCAGTACTTC
few | TRBJ1-5 | - | TRBV6-6 | CASSYPGGNQLQHF | TGTGCCAGCAGTTACCCGGGAGGCAATCAGCTCCAGCATTTT
- | TRBJ1-1 | TRBD1 | TRBV15 | CATSKSTGSYEAFF | TGTGCCACCAGCAAATCGACAGGGAGTTATGAAGCTTTCTTT
- | TRBJ2-3 | - | TRBV6-6 | CASSYGGGRDTQYF | TGTGCCAGCAGTTACGGGGGCGGTAGAGATACGCAGTATTTT
- | TRBJ1-6 | TRBD1 | TRBV5-1 | CASSSRTGINSPLHF | TGCGCCAGCAGCTCACGGACAGGGATCAATTCACCCCTCCACTTT